These T cell receptor beta chains were read from a single sample in a study of blood T cell repertoires in COVID-19. Data came from immunoSEQ multiplex PCR; TCRdb stores just in-frame clones and leaves some out. Of under 350,000 clones listed, about 80% are singletons. The sequencing input was peripheral blood. The receptors were gathered from a woman aged 50 to 60 who had recovered from COVID-19. Each CDR3 is given with its conserved first and last residue. A row's size may be missing; if present it is once, few, many or a size class.

>TRBJ1-1|many|TRBV19
CASSTTPGTEAFF
>TRBJ2-7|.|TRBV4-3
CASSRTGTSGSYEQYF
>TRBJ2-5|.|TRBV28
CASNPQGAYGETQYF
>TRBJ2-7|.|TRBV19
CASSSFSGGFSYEQYF
>TRBJ1-1|.|TRBV7-9
CASSSMARQGIWGNTEAFF
>TRBJ2-2|few|TRBV7-9
CALDDRGTGELFF
>TRBJ1-2|.|TRBV27
CASRAANYGYTF
>TRBJ1-1|.|TRBV9
CASSVEVGGAGGAEAFF
>TRBJ2-4|.|TRBV12-3/TRBV12-4
CASTWLVRGIQYF
>TRBJ1-4|once|TRBV5-1
CASSFTGSAGEKLFF
>TRBJ2-1|.|TRBV5-4
CASSLVAGPYNEQFF
>TRBJ2-7|few|TRBV6-2/TRBV6-3
CASSYITSGSYEQYF
>TRBJ2-1|.|TRBV10-3
CAIGDEQFF
>TRBJ1-5|.|TRBV19
CASMVNRGLGNQPQHF
>TRBJ1-2|.|TRBV27
CASSSYDRGSYGYTF
>TRBJ1-2|few|TRBV5-1
CASSLGQGMGYTF
>TRBJ2-7|.|TRBV10-3
CAISGRQGRSDEQYF
>TRBJ2-3|.|TRBV24-1
CATSAPTGGTDTQYF
>TRBJ2-7|.|TRBV7-2
CASSLGTHSYEQYF
>TRBJ2-1|once|TRBV28
CASSSTGGFSYNEQFF
>TRBJ2-7|.|TRBV4-1
CASSQAPTGYEQYF
>TRBJ2-7|.|TRBV6-6
CATGVLTGSEQYF
>TRBJ2-2|once|TRBV24-1
CATSGENTGELFF
>TRBJ2-7|once|TRBV25-1
CASSTAGTGPHEQYF
>TRBJ2-3|.|TRBV5-4
CASSTRTSRLDTQYF
>TRBJ1-2|.|TRBV2
CASRPDSPGGYTF
>TRBJ1-1|once|TRBV28
CASSGTGGTEAFF
>TRBJ2-5|.|TRBV4-1
CASSPGLARKETQYF
>TRBJ1-3|.|TRBV27
CASSLYEGNTIYF
>TRBJ2-1|.|TRBV11-2
CASSLVPGPYNEQFF
>TRBJ2-7|.|TRBV24-1
CATSPGEGAYEQYF
>TRBJ1-1|.|TRBV19
CASSLSGTGNMNTEAFF
>TRBJ1-1|.|TRBV5-6
CASTTGFTEAFF
>TRBJ1-1|.|TRBV19
CASKAGVNTEAFF
>TRBJ1-2|.|TRBV13
CASSLGGATYGYTF
>TRBJ1-1|.|TRBV3-1/TRBV3-2
CASSQASGRSEAFF
>TRBJ2-2|once|TRBV7-2
CASSQRSGGATGELFF
>TRBJ2-7|.|TRBV7-2
CASSPRRQPSYEQYF
>TRBJ2-1|medium-sized|TRBV4-1
CASSQVPGANEQFF
>TRBJ2-2|.|TRBV18
CASSTSGQGITGELFF
>TRBJ1-6|.|TRBV29-1
CSVQQDKNSPLHF
>TRBJ1-6|.|TRBV27
CASSSTGPNSPLHF
>TRBJ1-1|.|TRBV11-3
CASSLSSGSKAEAFF
>TRBJ1-2|many|TRBV6-6
CASSGSTNYGYTF
>TRBJ2-1|.|TRBV11-1
CASSLGAGGEQFF
>TRBJ1-5|.|TRBV7-9
CASSLGTGNQPQHF
>TRBJ1-5|.|TRBV28
CASGPTGQGSQPQHF
>TRBJ2-1|.|TRBV5-8
CASLEVGYGSDEQFF
>TRBJ2-5|.|TRBV5-1
CASRPSPTEETQYF
>TRBJ1-1|.|TRBV7-7
CASSPGAGTGEAFF
>TRBJ1-1|.|TRBV5-5
CASSLEGGTGSEAFF
>TRBJ2-3|.|TRBV7-2
CASSLSSGRPDTQYF
>TRBJ1-4|.|TRBV28
CASSGGTVSNEKLFF